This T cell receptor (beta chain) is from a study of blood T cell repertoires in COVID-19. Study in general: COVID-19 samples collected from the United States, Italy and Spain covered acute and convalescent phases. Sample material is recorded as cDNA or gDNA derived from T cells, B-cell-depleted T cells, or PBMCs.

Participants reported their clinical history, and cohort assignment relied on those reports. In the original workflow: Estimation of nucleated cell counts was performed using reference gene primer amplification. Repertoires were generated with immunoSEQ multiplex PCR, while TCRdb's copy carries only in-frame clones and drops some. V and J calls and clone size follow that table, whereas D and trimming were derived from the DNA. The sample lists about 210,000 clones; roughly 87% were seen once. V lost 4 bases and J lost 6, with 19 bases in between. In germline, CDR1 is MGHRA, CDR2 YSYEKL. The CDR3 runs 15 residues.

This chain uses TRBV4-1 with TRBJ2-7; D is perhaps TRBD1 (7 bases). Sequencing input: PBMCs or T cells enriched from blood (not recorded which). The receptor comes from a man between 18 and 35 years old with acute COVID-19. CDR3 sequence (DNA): TGCGCCAGCAGCCTCGGTAGCGGACAGGATATCGAGCAGTACTTC. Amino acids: CASSLGSGQDIEQYF.